These 21 T cell receptor beta chains were all obtained from the same sample, sequenced in a study of T cells in Graves' hyperthyroidism and ophthalmopathy (dated by TCRdb to about 2019). The library came from multiplex PCR. The instrument given in TCRdb is Illumina HiSeq 2000. The TCR beta CDR3 regions were amplified from the RNA transcripts. The first round of RT-PCR for the TCR CDR3 was performed with the HTBI primer set and the Qiagen OneStep RT-PCR kit. TCRdb cleaned the public reads at Q25 with fastp, built clones with MiXCR and kept in-frame beta chains. A single entry per CDR3 protein holds the most common genes and DNA from its merged rows. The sample includes fewer than 250,000 distinct CDR3 sequences, with about a sixth observed a single time. The ten largest clones add up to 25% to 30% of the sample. The sequenced material came from blood. All receptors derive from a woman in her late teens or twenties with Graves' ophthalmopathy.

This clonotype was observed at least ten times. The V and J genes are TRBV14 and TRBJ2-5, with 13 bases aligning to TRBD2. Germline values: CDR1 SGHDN, CDR2 FVKESK. The CDR3 is 19 residues long. The V and J ends lost 0 bases and 1 base, in that order; junction bases with no gene match: 8. The CDR3, as DNA: TGTGCCAGCAGCCAAGAAAAGAGAGGACTAGCGGGGGCCCAAGAGACCCAGTACTTC. This encodes CASSQEKRGLAGAQETQYF.

At least ten counts were recorded for this clonotype. The chain employs TRBV7-9 and TRBJ1-1; D might be TRBD1 (5 bases). The CDR3 covers 12 residues. V shed 3 bases and J shed 4 bases, with 6 bases lying between them. CDR1 and CDR2 (germline): SEHNR, FQNEAQ (reference sequence). CDR3: CASSLDITEAFF. The CDR3 DNA sequence: TGTGCCAGCAGCTTGGACATCACTGAAGCTTTCTTT.

This clonotype was recorded a few times. The chain has TRBV20-1 and TRBJ2-5, with 12 bases identical to TRBD2. CDR1 is DFQATT, CDR2 SNEGSKA, per germline (reference sequence). This CDR3 has 13 residues. V gave up 5 bases and J gave up 5 bases; unmatched junction bases: 3. The CDR3 reads CSASGTSGETQYF. CDR3 sequence (DNA): TGCAGTGCTTCCGGGACTAGCGGGGAGACCCAGTACTTC.

This clonotype appeared many times. The rearrangement links TRBV9 to TRBJ2-1, with 13 bases identical to TRBD2. The CDR3 runs 18 residues. Germline loops: CDR1 SGDLS, CDR2 YYNGEE. J lost 0 bases, V lost 4 bases, and 7 bases had no gene match. The CDR3 sequence is CASSPGLAGAGSYNEQFF. CDR3 nucleotides: TGTGCCAGCAGCCCAGGACTAGCGGGGGCCGGCTCCTACAATGAGCAGTTCTTC.

This clonotype has at least ten counts. The chain links TRBV5-1 to TRBJ1-1; 7 bases line up with TRBD1. V shed 4 bases and J 5 bases; nucleotides not matched to a gene: 8. The CDR3 is made up of 14 amino acids. The germline CDR1 and CDR2 sequences are SGHRS and YFSETQ. In DNA, the CDR3 is TGCGCCAGCAGCCTCGGGACAGTTATTACTGAAGCTTTCTTT. Translated: CASSLGTVITEAFF.

This clonotype was seen once. A read error is possible here, since a much larger clone lies one base away. The chain combines TRBV6-1 with TRBJ1-5; D not resolved. Germline lookup yields CDR1 MNHNS and CDR2 SASEGT. The V and J ends lost 3 bases and 7 bases respectively, with 7 bases between them. There are 12 residues in the CDR3. In nucleotides, the CDR3 is TGTGCCAGCAGTGATCCCACCCAGCCCCAGCATTTT. Amino acid sequence: CASSDPTQPQHF.

This clonotype was counted ten times or more. The gene calls are TRBV5-1 and TRBJ2-5; D ambiguous. The CDR3 runs 14 residues. Between the trimmed V and J ends, which lost 4 bases and 3 bases, there was a span of 13 bases. Germline CDR1 SGHRS, CDR2 YFSETQ. The CDR3 reads CASSPTRREETQYF. DNA for the CDR3: TGCGCCAGCAGCCCCACTCGGAGAGAAGAGACCCAGTACTTC.

This clonotype was detected many times. Here the CDR3 reads CSARVPGHLNYGYTF. The CDR3 DNA follows: TGCAGTGCTAGAGTCCCCGGTCACCTCAACTATGGCTACACCTTC. The rearrangement uses TRBV20-1 and TRBJ1-2; D gene uncertain. The CDR3 covers 15 residues. V lost 1 base and J 2 bases, leaving 14 bases between the germline ends. In germline, CDR1 is DFQATT, CDR2 SNEGSKA (reference sequence).

This clonotype was observed many times. The chain carries TRBV7-2 and TRBJ2-3; D unresolved. The CDR3 runs 12 residues. Germline V gene sequence: CDR1 SGHTA, CDR2 FQGNSA. V lost 3 bases to trimming and J lost 6 bases, with 7 bases between them. The chain's CDR3 is CASSLTADTQYF. The CDR3 DNA is TGTGCCAGCAGCTTGACGGCGGATACGCAGTATTTT.

This clonotype was recorded at least ten times. This chain links TRBV3-2 with TRBJ1-2; the table gives TRBD1 as D, unverified against the DNA. TRBV3-2 is listed as a pseudogene. This CDR3 region has 16 residues. This chain's CDR3 is CASSQDKTGVNYGYTF. CDR3 sequence (DNA): TGTGCCAGCAGCCAAGATAAGACAGGAGTTAACTATGGCTACACCTTC.

CDR3 protein: CASSSADRGRREQYF. The CDR3 nucleotides read TGTGCCAGCAGCTCGGCGGACAGGGGGCGGCGCGAGCAGTACTTC. This sequence joins TRBV13 and TRBJ2-7, with TRBD1 matching 11 bases. Trimming cost V 4 bases and J 6 bases; bases outside gene matches: 8. The CDR3 runs to 15 residues. CDR1 and CDR2 from the germline V gene are PRHDT and FYEKMQ (reference sequence).

This clonotype appeared many times. The V gene is TRBV24-1, the J gene TRBJ2-5, with 9 bases aligning to TRBD2. Germline V lookup: CDR1 KGHDR, CDR2 SFDVKD. This CDR3 has 15 amino acids. Trimming removed 5 bases from V and 4 bases from J; junction bases left unmatched: 7. In DNA form, the CDR3 reads TGTGCCACCAGTGGAATAGCGGGAGAACTAGAGACCCAGTACTTC. Protein: CATSGIAGELETQYF.

In its sample, this clonotype was seen many times. V is TRBV14 and J is TRBJ1-1, with unresolved D. With 1 base removed from V and 11 bases from J, the gap between germline ends came to 14 bases. Germline CDR1 and CDR2: SGHDN and FVKESK. This CDR3 spans 13 amino acids. CDR3 loop: CASSQARRSGAFF. DNA of the CDR3: TGTGCCAGCAGCCAAGCCAGACGGAGTGGGGCTTTCTTT. Full variable domain (outside the CDR3, taken from reference TRBV14 and TRBJ1-1): EAGVTQFPSHSVIEKGQTVTLRCDPISGHDNLYWYRRVMGKEIKFLLHFVKESKQDESGMPNNRFLAERTGGTYSTLKVQPAELEDSGVYFCASSQARRSGAFFGQGTRLTVV.

As concerns this clonotype: A read error may be the cause here, since a much bigger clone is one base away. The chain has TRBV6-1 and TRBJ2-3; 8 bases align to TRBD2. Germline V gives CDR1 MNHNS, CDR2 SASEGT. This CDR3 has 14 amino acids. CDR3 sequence reads: CASTLRTSTDTQCF. The CDR3 DNA is TGTGCCAGCACCCTGCGGACTAGCACAGATACGCAGTGTTTT.

This clonotype was observed at least ten times. The J gene is TRBJ1-1, the V gene TRBV29-1; no definite D call. CDR1 SQVTM and CDR2 ANQGSEA come from the germline V gene. Between the trimmed V and J ends, which lost 3 bases and 5 bases, there was a span of 10 bases. The CDR3 totals 12 residues. CDR3 sequence (DNA): TGCAGCGTTGATCTGGCAAAAACTGAAGCTTTCTTT. Protein product: CSVDLAKTEAFF.

This clonotype was detected ten times or more. The chain carries TRBV20-1 and TRBJ2-3, with D possibly being TRBD2 (7 bases). V lost 5 bases and J 5 bases, leaving 17 bases between the germline ends. The CDR3 length is 14 residues. The germline gives CDR1 DFQATT, CDR2 SNEGSKA (reference sequence). The CDR3 reads CSAPKGGGQDTQYF. For the CDR3, the DNA is TGCAGTGCTCCTAAAGGGGGGGGCCAAGATACGCAGTATTTT.

This clonotype was counted at least ten times. The V and J genes are TRBV6-5 and TRBJ2-5; D uncertain. The CDR3 length is 11 residues. From germline, CDR1 is MNHEY and CDR2 SVGAGI. Trimming shortened V by 0 bases and J by 9 bases, and 5 bases separated the two germline ends. As DNA, the CDR3 is TGTGCCAGCAGTTACTCACAAGCCCAGTACTTC. This gives the protein CASSYSQAQYF.

In its sample, this clonotype was seen many times. This chain uses TRBV5-6 with TRBJ1-2; TRBD1 matches at 9 bases. V lost 3 bases and J lost 4; bases outside the gene matches: 7. Germline V gene lookup returns CDR1 SGHDT and CDR2 YYEEEE. The CDR3 runs to 15 residues. The CDR3 DNA follows: TGTGCCAGCAGCTCAGGGGACAGGGTGGCCTATGGCTACACCTTC. Protein: CASSSGDRVAYGYTF.

Many counts were recorded for this clonotype. The rearrangement links TRBV20-1 to TRBJ1-5; D possibly corresponds to TRBD1 (5 bases). Germline V gives CDR1 DFQATT, CDR2 SNEGSKA (reference sequence). This CDR3 has 16 residues. V was pared by 0 bases and J by 4 bases, with 16 bases between. The CDR3 coding sequence is TGCAGTGCTAGAGATCTGGGGCAGGGCACAAATCAGCCCCAGCATTTT. Translating gives CSARDLGQGTNQPQHF.

The chain joins TRBV5-1 to TRBJ2-7; 9 positions match TRBD1. V lost 5 bases and J lost 3; bases outside the gene matches: 6. The length of the CDR3 is 14 residues. Germline V gene sequence: CDR1 SGHRS, CDR2 YFSETQ. This CDR3 reads CASSRGQGLYEQYF. CDR3 nucleotides: TGCGCCAGCAGTCGGGGACAGGGTCTCTACGAGCAGTACTTC. Complete variable domain (other parts from reference TRBV5-1 and TRBJ2-7): KAGVTQTPRYLIKTRGQQVTLSCSPISGHRSVSWYQQTPGQGLQFLFEYFSETQRNKGNFPGRFSGRQFSNSRSEMNVSTLELGDSALYLCASSRGQGLYEQYFGPGTRLTVT.

The V gene is TRBV9, the J gene TRBJ1-2; the D gene is possibly TRBD1 (5 bases). The V end lost 2 bases, the J end lost 5 bases, and 22 bases lay between the germline ends. CDR3 size: 17 residues. Germline CDR1 is SGDLS and CDR2 is YYNGEE. The CDR3 DNA reads as TGTGCCAGCAGCGTTTCTCCCAGGGCGGGACCAACGTATGGCTACACCTTC. Translating gives CASSVSPRAGPTYGYTF.